Listed below are T cell receptor beta chains from one sample, sequenced in a study of cytomegalovirus exposure and HLA in healthy donors. Profiling relied on immunoSEQ multiplex PCR, and the TCRdb table lists in-frame clones only, not all of them. The sample carries about 160,000 clones, under 90% recorded once. The sequencing sample was made of PBMCs. The source is a woman aged 18-29 years in good health and CMV-seropositive. CDR3s include the opening cysteine and the closing phenylalanine or tryptophan. The D gene is left open where the match is weak. A clone size is listed for some rows: how often the clone was seen (once, few, many), or a class if it is expanded.

clone size: .; J gene: TRBJ2-7; D gene: TRBD2; V gene: TRBV6-5; CDR3 DNA: TGTGCCAGCATCCGCAGCGGGACCTACGAGCAGTACTTC; CDR3 protein: CASIRSGTYEQYF
clone size: .; J gene: TRBJ2-1; D gene: TRBD2; V gene: TRBV5-1; CDR3 DNA: TGCGCCAGCAGCCCCGAAGCGGGGGGATACAATGAGCAGTTCTTC; CDR3 protein: CASSPEAGGYNEQFF
clone size: .; J gene: TRBJ2-7; D gene: TRBD2; V gene: TRBV18; CDR3 DNA: TGTGCCAGCTCATCGGGACTAGCGGCTAACTCCTACGAGCAGTACTTC; CDR3 protein: CASSSGLAANSYEQYF
clone size: .; J gene: TRBJ1-5; D gene: TRBD1; V gene: TRBV28; CDR3 DNA: TGTGCCAGCAGCACGGGACAGTATAGCAATCAGCCCCAGCATTTT; CDR3 protein: CASSTGQYSNQPQHF
clone size: few; J gene: TRBJ2-4; D gene: TRBD2; V gene: TRBV15; CDR3 DNA: TGTGCCACCAGCGGAGACGGGACTAGCGGGATCCTAGCCAAAAACATTCAGTACTTC; CDR3 protein: CATSGDGTSGILAKNIQYF
clone size: few; J gene: TRBJ1-2; D gene: .; V gene: TRBV5-1; CDR3 DNA: TGCGCCAGCAGCTTCGGAGGCGACTATGGCTACACCTTC; CDR3 protein: CASSFGGDYGYTF
clone size: once; J gene: TRBJ1-1; D gene: .; V gene: TRBV7-9; CDR3 DNA: TGTGCCAGCAGCTTGCAGGGTTTAGGAGCTTTCTTT; CDR3 protein: CASSLQGLGAFF
clone size: .; J gene: TRBJ2-5; D gene: TRBD2; V gene: TRBV11-2; CDR3 DNA: TGTGCCAGCAGCTTAAGCGGGAGGGCCCCAGAGACCCAGTACTTC; CDR3 protein: CASSLSGRAPETQYF
clone size: .; J gene: TRBJ1-3; D gene: .; V gene: TRBV28; CDR3 DNA: TGTGCCAGCACCCTCCTTCTTGGAAACACCATATATTTT; CDR3 protein: CASTLLLGNTIYF
clone size: .; J gene: TRBJ1-2; D gene: .; V gene: TRBV25-1; CDR3 DNA: TGTGCCAGCAGTGAGGTTTCTACCCGGAGCTATGGCTACACCTTC; CDR3 protein: CASSEVSTRSYGYTF
clone size: .; J gene: TRBJ2-1; D gene: TRBD2; V gene: TRBV10-1; CDR3 DNA: TGCGCCAGCAGTAACGGGGGGGACTCCAACAATGAGCAGTTCTTC; CDR3 protein: CASSNGGDSNNEQFF
clone size: .; J gene: TRBJ1-2; D gene: TRBD1; V gene: TRBV5-6; CDR3 DNA: TGTGCCAGCAGCGATACAGGGGGTAATGGCTACACCTTC; CDR3 protein: CASSDTGGNGYTF
clone size: once; J gene: TRBJ2-2; D gene: .; V gene: TRBV11-3; CDR3 DNA: TGTGCCAGCAGCTTTAGGAACACCGGGGAGCTGTTTTTT; CDR3 protein: CASSFRNTGELFF
clone size: .; J gene: TRBJ1-3; D gene: TRBD1; V gene: TRBV5-6; CDR3 DNA: TGTGCCATCAGCTCCTCTGACAGGGAGTCCGGAAACACCATATATTTT; CDR3 protein: CAISSSDRESGNTIYF
clone size: .; J gene: TRBJ2-1; D gene: .; V gene: TRBV5-4; CDR3 DNA: TGTGCCAGCAGCTCTAAGACTAGTGGCTCCTACAATGAGCAGTTCTTC; CDR3 protein: CASSSKTSGSYNEQFF
clone size: .; J gene: TRBJ2-1; D gene: TRBD2; V gene: TRBV11-3; CDR3 DNA: TGTGCCAGCAGCTCCTATAGCGGGAGCTCCTACAATGAGCAGTTCTTC; CDR3 protein: CASSSYSGSSYNEQFF
clone size: .; J gene: TRBJ2-7; D gene: .; V gene: TRBV5-4; CDR3 DNA: TGTGCCAGCAGAGCCTCGTTTAGCCATAACGAGCAGTACTTC; CDR3 protein: CASRASFSHNEQYF
clone size: .; J gene: TRBJ2-7; D gene: TRBD2; V gene: TRBV4-2; CDR3 DNA: TGTGCCAGCGGATCTAGCGGGAGTTCCTCCTACGAGCAGTACTTC; CDR3 protein: CASGSSGSSSYEQYF
clone size: .; J gene: TRBJ2-5; D gene: .; V gene: TRBV9; CDR3 DNA: TGTGCCAGCAGCGTAGCTGGCGGCCGGAGTGGGGAGACCCAGTACTTC; CDR3 protein: CASSVAGGRSGETQYF
clone size: .; J gene: TRBJ2-3; D gene: .; V gene: TRBV7-3; CDR3 DNA: TGTGCCAGCAGCCTTACTCCCTCAGATACGCAGTATTTT; CDR3 protein: CASSLTPSDTQYF
clone size: .; J gene: TRBJ2-2; D gene: .; V gene: TRBV9; CDR3 DNA: TGTGCCAGCAGCGTTACGACTAACCAACCCAACACCGGGGAGCTGTTTTTT; CDR3 protein: CASSVTTNQPNTGELFF
clone size: .; J gene: TRBJ2-3; D gene: .; V gene: TRBV6-1; CDR3 DNA: TGTGCCAGCAGTGTGGGGCCTTCCGGATCGCAGTATTTT; CDR3 protein: CASSVGPSGSQYF
clone size: once; J gene: TRBJ1-1; D gene: .; V gene: TRBV5-4; CDR3 DNA: TGTGCCAGCAGCCCTGCGGGCAGGAAGAACACTGAAGCTTTCTTT; CDR3 protein: CASSPAGRKNTEAFF